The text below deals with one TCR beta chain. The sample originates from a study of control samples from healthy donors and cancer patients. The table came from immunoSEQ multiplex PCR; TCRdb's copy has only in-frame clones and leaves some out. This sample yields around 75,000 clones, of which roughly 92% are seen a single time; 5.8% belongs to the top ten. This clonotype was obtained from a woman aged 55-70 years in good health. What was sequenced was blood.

CDR3 amino acids: CASSQELGHFSGANVLTF. CDR3 nucleotides: TGCGCCAGCAGCCAAGAACTTGGTCACTTCTCTGGGGCCAACGTCCTGACTTTC. J is TRBJ2-6 and V is TRBV4-3; no clear D. The CDR3 has 18 amino acids. Germline CDR1 is LGHNA and CDR2 is YSLEER. Trimming shortened V by 0 bases and J by 0 bases, and 12 bases separated the two germline ends.